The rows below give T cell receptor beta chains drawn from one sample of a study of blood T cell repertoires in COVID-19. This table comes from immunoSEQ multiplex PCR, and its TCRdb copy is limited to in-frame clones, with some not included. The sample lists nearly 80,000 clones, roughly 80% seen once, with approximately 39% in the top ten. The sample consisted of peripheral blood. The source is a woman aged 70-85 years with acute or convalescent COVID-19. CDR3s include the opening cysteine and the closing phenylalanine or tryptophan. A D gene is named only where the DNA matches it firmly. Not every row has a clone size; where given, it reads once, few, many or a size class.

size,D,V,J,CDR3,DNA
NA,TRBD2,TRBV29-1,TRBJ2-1,CSVEGTSGSNWGEQFF,TGCAGCGTTGAAGGTACTAGCGGGAGTAATTGGGGTGAGCAGTTCTTC
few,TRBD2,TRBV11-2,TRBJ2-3,CASSLETSEADTQYF,TGTGCCAGCAGCTTAGAGACTAGCGAAGCAGATACGCAGTATTTT
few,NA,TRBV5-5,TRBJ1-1,CASSFTSGGGTEAFF,TGTGCCAGCAGCTTCACCTCCGGGGGAGGCACTGAAGCTTTCTTT
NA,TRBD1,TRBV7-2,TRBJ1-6,CASSLASGQGLTLHF,TGTGCCAGCAGCTTAGCGTCTGGACAGGGTCTCACCCTCCACTTT
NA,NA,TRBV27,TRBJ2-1,CASRNQVQDNEQFF,TGTGCCAGCAGAAATCAGGTCCAGGACAATGAGCAGTTCTTC
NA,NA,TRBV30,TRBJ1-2,CAWSVRGSNYGYTF,TGTGCCTGGAGTGTACGGGGGAGCAATTATGGCTACACCTTC
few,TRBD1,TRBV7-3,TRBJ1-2,CVPGQSINYGYTF,TGTGTCCCGGGACAGTCGATCAACTATGGCTACACCTTC
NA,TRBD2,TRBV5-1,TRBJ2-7,CASSLEASGLSYEQYF,TGCGCCAGCAGCTTGGAGGCTAGCGGACTCTCCTACGAGCAGTACTTC
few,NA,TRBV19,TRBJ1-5,CASRKGVNQPQHF,TGTGCCAGTAGAAAAGGGGTTAATCAGCCCCAGCATTTT
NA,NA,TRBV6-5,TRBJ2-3,CASSYSYRGTDTQYF,TGTGCCAGCAGTTACTCGTACAGAGGCACAGATACGCAGTATTTT
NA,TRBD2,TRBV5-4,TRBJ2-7,CASSPGGIGYEQYF,TGTGCCAGCAGCCCGGGGGGTATCGGCTACGAGCAGTACTTC
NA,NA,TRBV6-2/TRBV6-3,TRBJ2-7,CASSYLTGYFSYEQYF,TGTGCCAGCAGTTACCTGACAGGATACTTCTCCTACGAGCAGTACTTC
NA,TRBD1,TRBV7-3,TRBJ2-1,CASSLGLGQGANEQFF,TGTGCCAGCAGCTTAGGTTTGGGACAGGGGGCGAATGAGCAGTTCTTC
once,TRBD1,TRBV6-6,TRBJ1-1,CASSYSDRGTEAFF,TGTGCCAGCAGTTACTCTGACAGGGGCACTGAAGCTTTCTTT
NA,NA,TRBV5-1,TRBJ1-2,CASSPRGSGHGYTF,TGCGCCAGCAGCCCCCGGGGGAGCGGGCATGGCTACACCTTC
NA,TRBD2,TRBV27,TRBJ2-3,CASSLRAGSTDTQYF,TGTGCCAGCAGTTTGAGAGCGGGAAGCACAGATACGCAGTATTTT
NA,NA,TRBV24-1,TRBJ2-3,CATSEDGQEPTDTQYF,TGTGCCACCAGTGAGGATGGACAAGAGCCCACAGATACGCAGTATTTT
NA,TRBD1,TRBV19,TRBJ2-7,CASRSGTGNRHEQYF,TGTGCCAGTAGGTCCGGGACAGGGAACCGCCACGAGCAGTACTTC
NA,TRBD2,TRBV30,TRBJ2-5,CAWSPGLAGIETQYF,TGTGCCTGGAGTCCCGGACTAGCGGGAATAGAGACCCAGTACTTC
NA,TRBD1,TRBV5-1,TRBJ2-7,CASRTGQGEQYF,TGCGCCAGCAGGACAGGGCAGGGCGAGCAGTACTTC
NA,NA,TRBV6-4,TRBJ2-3,CASSELPTGTDTQYF,TGTGCCAGCAGTGAACTTCCGACTGGAACAGATACGCAGTATTTT
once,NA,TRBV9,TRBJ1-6,CASSASLNSPLHF,TGTGCCAGCAGCGCCAGTTTGAATTCACCCCTCCACTTT
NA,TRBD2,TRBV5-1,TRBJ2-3,CASSSETSAVDTQYF,TGCGCCAGCAGCTCGGAGACTAGCGCTGTGGATACGCAGTATTTT
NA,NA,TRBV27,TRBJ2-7,CATGASLKAYEQYF,TGTGCCACCGGAGCTAGCCTCAAGGCCTACGAGCAGTACTTC
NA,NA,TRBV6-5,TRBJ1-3,CASRTGAGNTIYF,TGTGCCAGCAGGACAGGAGCTGGAAACACCATATATTTT
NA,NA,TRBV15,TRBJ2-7,CATSRDLGAAYYEQYF,TGTGCCACCAGCAGGGATTTGGGGGCAGCCTACTACGAGCAGTACTTC
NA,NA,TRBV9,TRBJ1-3,CASSPELQGNTIYF,TGTGCCAGCAGCCCTGAATTACAGGGAAACACCATATATTTT
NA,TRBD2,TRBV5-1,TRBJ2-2,CASSSTSGSIGELFF,TGCGCCAGCAGCTCAACTAGCGGGAGCATCGGGGAGCTGTTTTTT
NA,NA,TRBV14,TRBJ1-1,CASSQRQENTEAFF,TGTGCCAGCAGCCAACGACAGGAGAACACTGAAGCTTTCTTT
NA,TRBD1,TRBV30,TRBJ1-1,CAGLPGQGLNTEAFF,TGTGCCGGGTTACCGGGACAGGGGCTGAACACTGAAGCTTTCTTT
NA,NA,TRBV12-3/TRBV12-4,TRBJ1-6,CASSLEPGSPLHF,TGTGCCAGCAGTTTAGAGCCCGGTTCACCCCTCCACTTT
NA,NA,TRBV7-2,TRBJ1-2,CASSLFGGQGNNYGYTF,TGTGCCAGCAGCTTATTTGGCGGTCAGGGTAATAACTATGGCTACACCTTC
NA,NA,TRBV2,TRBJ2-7,CATSQAYEQYF,TGTGCCACCTCACAAGCCTACGAGCAGTACTTC
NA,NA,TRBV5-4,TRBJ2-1,CASSLTGSDEQFF,TGTGCCAGCAGCTTGACCGGGAGCGATGAGCAGTTCTTC
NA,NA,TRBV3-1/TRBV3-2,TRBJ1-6,CASSQEDRNSPLHF,TGTGCCAGCAGCCAAGAAGACAGAAATTCACCCCTCCACTTT
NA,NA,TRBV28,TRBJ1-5,CASSPSNQPQHF,TGTGCCAGCAGCCCCAGTAACCAGCCCCAGCATTTT
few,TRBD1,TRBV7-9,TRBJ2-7,CASSSGTGFHEQYF,TGTGCCAGCAGCTCCGGGACAGGGTTCCACGAGCAGTACTTC
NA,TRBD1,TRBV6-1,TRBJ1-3,CASTSDRGGGNTIYF,TGTGCCAGCACTTCAGACAGGGGCGGCGGAAACACCATATATTTT
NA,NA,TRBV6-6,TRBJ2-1,CASSYAGDYNEQFF,TGTGCCAGCAGTTACGCAGGGGACTACAATGAGCAGTTCTTC
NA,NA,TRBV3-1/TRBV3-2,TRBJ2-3,CASSQFVAEQYF,TGTGCCAGCAGCCAGTTTGTTGCGGAGCAGTATTTT
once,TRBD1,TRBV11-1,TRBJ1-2,CASSLSGTVNYGYTF,TGTGCCAGCAGCTTATCTGGGACAGTTAACTATGGCTACACCTTC
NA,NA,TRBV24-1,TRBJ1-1,CATSLTDNTEAFF,TGTGCCACCAGTTTGACAGATAACACTGAAGCTTTCTTT